Listed below are T cell receptor beta chains from one sample, sequenced in a study of OX40 agonist ivuxolimab in advanced cancers. Assay used: immunoSEQ multiplex PCR; TCRdb lists only in-frame clones, some missing. This sample has 52,000 or so clones, with roughly 86% found just once. Specimen: CD4+ or CD8+ T cells sorted from blood, collected in a trial of the OX40 agonist ivuxolimab. The receptor set was obtained from an adult with an advanced solid tumor such as melanoma, head and neck, liver or kidney cancer. Both conserved end residues are part of each CDR3. A D gene is named only where the DNA matches it firmly. Size is omitted from some rows. Given values are once, few, many or a class for expanded clones.

clone size	V gene	D gene	J gene	CDR3 DNA	CDR3 protein
NA	TRBV2	NA	TRBJ1-6	TGTGCCAGCAGTGGGACCGAGCCAGACTTT	CASSGTEPDF
once	TRBV19	NA	TRBJ1-1	TGTGCCAGTCGGACAGTGATTGAAGCTTTCTTT	CASRTVIEAFF
NA	TRBV5-6	NA	TRBJ1-2	TGTGCCAGCAGCTTGTACCCAGATACTAACTATGGCTACACCTTC	CASSLYPDTNYGYTF
NA	TRBV27	TRBD2	TRBJ2-7	TGTGCCAGCAGCCCTATTAGCGGGAACTACGAGCAGTACTTC	CASSPISGNYEQYF
few	TRBV4-1	TRBD2	TRBJ2-3	TGCGCCAGCAGCCGACAGACTAGCGGGGTATCTAGCACAGATACGCAGTATTTT	CASSRQTSGVSSTDTQYF
NA	TRBV4-1	NA	TRBJ1-5	TGCGCCAGCAGCCAAGACCAGAATAATCAGCCCCAGCATTTT	CASSQDQNNQPQHF
NA	TRBV6-5	NA	TRBJ1-1	TGTGCCAGCAGTTATGAAGTGAACACTGAAGCTTTCTTT	CASSYEVNTEAFF
NA	TRBV13	TRBD1	TRBJ2-4	TGTGCCAGCAGCGGCAGACAGGGCATTCAGTACTTC	CASSGRQGIQYF
once	TRBV5-1	NA	TRBJ1-2	TGCGCCAGCAGCCACAACTACGCCAAGGGAGGCTACACCTTC	CASSHNYAKGGYTF
NA	TRBV6-6	NA	TRBJ2-7	TGTGCCAGCAGTTTCCCGACGGATCCCGAGCAGTACTTC	CASSFPTDPEQYF
NA	TRBV9	TRBD2	TRBJ2-1	TGTGCCAGCAGCGCCCCCGGGACTAGCGGGATTGAAGAGCAGTTCTTC	CASSAPGTSGIEEQFF
NA	TRBV7-9	TRBD2	TRBJ2-1	TGTGCCAGCAGCTTCCAAACCGGGACTAGCGACACGTTCTTC	CASSFQTGTSDTFF
NA	TRBV4-1	NA	TRBJ1-2	TGCGCCAGCAGCCAAGAGACCAGCGGATCCTATGGCTACACCTTC	CASSQETSGSYGYTF
few	TRBV4-1	TRBD1	TRBJ1-6	TGCGCCAGCAGCCAGAGTCCGGGACAGGGGTATTCACCCCTCCACTTT	CASSQSPGQGYSPLHF
NA	TRBV13	NA	TRBJ2-1	TGTGCCAGCAGCTTAGAAGGGGAGCGTGAGCAGTTCTTC	CASSLEGEREQFF
NA	TRBV7-9	NA	TRBJ1-1	TGTGCCAGCAGCTTAGTAGGGGTTGAAGCTTTCTTT	CASSLVGVEAFF
NA	TRBV7-8	NA	TRBJ1-5	TGTGCCAGCAGCTTAGGGGAATATAGCAATCAGCCCCAGCATTTT	CASSLGEYSNQPQHF
NA	TRBV30	NA	TRBJ1-2	TGTGCCTGGGTCGGGGCGTCTGAGGGCTACACCTTC	CAWVGASEGYTF
NA	TRBV7-3	TRBD1	TRBJ2-7	TGTGCCAGCAGCTTAACCGGGACAGCCTCCTACGAGCAGTACTTC	CASSLTGTASYEQYF
NA	TRBV27	NA	TRBJ1-5	TGTGCCAGCAGTCCCCCCGGACGGATCAATCAGCCCCAGCATTTT	CASSPPGRINQPQHF
NA	TRBV30	NA	TRBJ2-7	TGTGCCTGGAGTAGCGGGCTCCACGAGCAGTACTTC	CAWSSGLHEQYF
NA	TRBV7-9	NA	TRBJ2-3	TGTGCCAGCAGCCAAACGGGGATCACAGATACGCAGTATTTT	CASSQTGITDTQYF
NA	TRBV5-5	NA	TRBJ2-5	TGTGCCAGCAGCTTGGCCGCAGAGACCCAGTACTTC	CASSLAAETQYF
NA	TRBV6-1	NA	TRBJ1-5	TGTGCCAGCACGGGGGCGAGCAATCAGCCCCAGCATTTT	CASTGASNQPQHF
few	TRBV2	NA	TRBJ2-2	TGTGCCAGCAGTGAAGACGGGGGCGGGGAGCTGTTTTTT	CASSEDGGGELFF
NA	TRBV28	NA	TRBJ1-5	TGTGCCAGCACCTTGTGGGGTATCGACAGTAATCAGCCCCAGCATTTT	CASTLWGIDSNQPQHF
NA	TRBV6-4	TRBD2	TRBJ2-2	TGTGCCAGCAGTGGGACTAGCACCGGGGAGCTGTTTTTT	CASSGTSTGELFF
NA	TRBV5-1	NA	TRBJ1-1	TGCGCCAGCAGCTTGGGGAGGGCCACTGAAGCTTTCTTT	CASSLGRATEAFF
NA	TRBV7-3	NA	TRBJ2-3	TGTGCCAGCAGCTTAAGGGGCGGAGCTGATACAGATACGCAGTATTTT	CASSLRGGADTDTQYF
NA	TRBV2	NA	TRBJ2-3	TGTGCCAGTCTGAGCGGATATAGCACAGATACGCAGTATTTT	CASLSGYSTDTQYF
NA	TRBV6-5	NA	TRBJ1-1	TGTGCCACCAAAGGACCAGGCTGGAACGCTTTCTTT	CATKGPGWNAFF
NA	TRBV19	TRBD1	TRBJ2-7	TGTGCCAGTAGTAGCCGGGACAGGGTGGGTGAGCAGTACTTC	CASSSRDRVGEQYF
once	TRBV28	TRBD1	TRBJ1-1	TGTGCCTGCCTCAGGGGGCGGTTGGCTAACACTGAAGCTTTCTTT	CACLRGRLANTEAFF
once	TRBV7-3	NA	TRBJ1-2	TGTGCCAGCAGCCTCCAGGGAGGCTATGGCTACACCTTC	CASSLQGGYGYTF
once	TRBV28	TRBD2	TRBJ2-1	TGTGCCTCAGCGGTAGCGGGCAATGAGCAGTTCTTC	CASAVAGNEQFF
NA	TRBV5-1	NA	TRBJ2-1	TGCGCCAGCAGCTTGGGTAATGAGCAGTTCTTC	CASSLGNEQFF
few	TRBV19	NA	TRBJ1-5	TGTGCCAGTAGTATGAGGGGAGATCAGCCCCAGCATTTT	CASSMRGDQPQHF
NA	TRBV13	TRBD2	TRBJ2-3	TGTGCCAGCAGTATTGGACTAGCGGGGGGGCCTGGCACAGATACGCAGTATTTT	CASSIGLAGGPGTDTQYF
NA	TRBV11-1	TRBD2	TRBJ2-7	TGTGCCAGCAGCTTTGGGACTAGCGGGAGGCTCGAGCAGTACTTC	CASSFGTSGRLEQYF
NA	TRBV5-4	TRBD1	TRBJ1-4	TGTGCCAGCAGCCCGGACAGGGGTGCTGAAAAACTGTTTTTT	CASSPDRGAEKLFF